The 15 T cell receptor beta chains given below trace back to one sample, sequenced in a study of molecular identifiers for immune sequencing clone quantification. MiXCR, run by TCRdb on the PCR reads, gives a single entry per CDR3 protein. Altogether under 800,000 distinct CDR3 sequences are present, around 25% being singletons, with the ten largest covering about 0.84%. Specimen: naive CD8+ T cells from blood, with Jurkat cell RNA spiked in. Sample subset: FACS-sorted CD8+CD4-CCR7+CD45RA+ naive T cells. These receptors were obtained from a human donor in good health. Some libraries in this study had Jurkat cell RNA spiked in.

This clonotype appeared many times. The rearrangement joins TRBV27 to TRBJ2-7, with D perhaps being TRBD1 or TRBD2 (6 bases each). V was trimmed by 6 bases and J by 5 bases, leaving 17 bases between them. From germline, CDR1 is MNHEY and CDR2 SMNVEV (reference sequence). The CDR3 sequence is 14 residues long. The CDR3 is CASSPPGGPNEQYF. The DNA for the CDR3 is TGTGCCAGCAGCCCGCCTGGGGGGCCCAACGAGCAGTACTTC.

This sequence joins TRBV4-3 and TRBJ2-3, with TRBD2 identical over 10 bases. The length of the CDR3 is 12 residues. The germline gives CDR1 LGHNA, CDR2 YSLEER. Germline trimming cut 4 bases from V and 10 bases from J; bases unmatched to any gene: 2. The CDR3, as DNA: TGCGCCAGCAGCCGAGCGGGGGGGCCGCAGTATTTT. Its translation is CASSRAGGPQYF.

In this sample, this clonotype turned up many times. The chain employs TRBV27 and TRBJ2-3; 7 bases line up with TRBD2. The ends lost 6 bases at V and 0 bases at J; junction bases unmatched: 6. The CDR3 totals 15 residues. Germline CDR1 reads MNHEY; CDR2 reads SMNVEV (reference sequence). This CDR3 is CASSISGPSTDTQYF. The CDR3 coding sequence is TGTGCCAGCAGCATTAGCGGGCCGAGCACAGATACGCAGTATTTT.

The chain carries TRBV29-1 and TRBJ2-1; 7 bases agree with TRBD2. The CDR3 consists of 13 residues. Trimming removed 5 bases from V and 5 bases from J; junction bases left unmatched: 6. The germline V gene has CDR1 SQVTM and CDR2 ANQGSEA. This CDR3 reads CSVSLAANNEQFF. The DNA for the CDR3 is TGCAGCGTTTCCCTAGCGGCGAACAATGAGCAGTTCTTC.

CDR3 loop: CASSSDSPYEQYF. The DNA for the CDR3 is TGTGCCAGCAGCTCGGACTCACCTTACGAGCAGTACTTC. The genes are TRBV7-9 and TRBJ2-7; possibly TRBD2 for D (5 bases). Trimming shortened V by 4 bases and J by 4 bases, and 11 bases separated the two germline ends. The CDR3 spans 13 residues. Germline lookup yields CDR1 SEHNR and CDR2 FQNEAQ (reference sequence).

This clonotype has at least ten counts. This CDR3 is CATSKTGLSYEQYF. CDR3 in DNA: TGTGCCACCAGCAAGACAGGGTTATCCTACGAGCAGTACTTC. The chain employs TRBV15 and TRBJ2-7, with TRBD1 matching 7 bases. The CDR3 has 14 amino acids. The V segment lost 4 bases and the J segment 1 base; nucleotides outside the gene matches: 4. The germline gives CDR1 LNHNV, CDR2 YYDKDF (reference sequence).

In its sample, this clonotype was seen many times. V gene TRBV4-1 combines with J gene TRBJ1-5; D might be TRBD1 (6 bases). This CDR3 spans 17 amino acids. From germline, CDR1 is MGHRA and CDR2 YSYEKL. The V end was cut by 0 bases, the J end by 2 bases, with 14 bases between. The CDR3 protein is CASSQETGLGGNQPQHF. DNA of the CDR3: TGCGCCAGCAGCCAAGAAACAGGGTTGGGGGGCAATCAGCCCCAGCATTTT.

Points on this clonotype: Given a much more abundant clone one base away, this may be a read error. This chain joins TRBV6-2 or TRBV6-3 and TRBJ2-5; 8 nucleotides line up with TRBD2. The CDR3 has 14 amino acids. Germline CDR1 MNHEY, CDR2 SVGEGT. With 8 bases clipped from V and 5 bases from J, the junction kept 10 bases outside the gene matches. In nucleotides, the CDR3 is TGTGCCAGCGGTCCATCGCGGGGGGCCGAGACCCAGTACTTC. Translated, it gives CASGPSRGAETQYF.

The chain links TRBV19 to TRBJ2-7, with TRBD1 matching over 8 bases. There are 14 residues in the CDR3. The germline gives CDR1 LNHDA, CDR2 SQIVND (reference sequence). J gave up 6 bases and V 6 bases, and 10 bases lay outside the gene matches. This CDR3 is CASRAHPTGVEQYF. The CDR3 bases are TGTGCCAGTAGGGCCCATCCGACAGGGGTCGAGCAGTACTTC.

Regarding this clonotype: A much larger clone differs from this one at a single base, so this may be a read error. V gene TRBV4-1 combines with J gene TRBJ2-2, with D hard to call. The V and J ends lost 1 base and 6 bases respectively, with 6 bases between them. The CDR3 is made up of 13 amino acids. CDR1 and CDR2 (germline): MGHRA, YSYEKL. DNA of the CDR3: TGCGCCAGCAGCCAAGCATATGCCGGGGAGCTGTTTTTT. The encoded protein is CASSQAYAGELFF.

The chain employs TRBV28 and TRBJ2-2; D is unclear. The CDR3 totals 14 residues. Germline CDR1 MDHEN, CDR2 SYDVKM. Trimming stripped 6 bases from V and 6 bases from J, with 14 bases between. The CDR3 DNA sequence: TGTGCCAGCAGCCGCAGGCTTGCGGCCGGGGAGCTGTTTTTT. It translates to CASSRRLAAGELFF.

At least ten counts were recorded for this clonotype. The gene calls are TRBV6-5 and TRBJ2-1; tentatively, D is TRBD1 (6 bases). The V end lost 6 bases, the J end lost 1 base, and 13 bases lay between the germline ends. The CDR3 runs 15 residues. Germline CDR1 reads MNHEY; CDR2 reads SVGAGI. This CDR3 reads CASRPGVSSYNEQFF. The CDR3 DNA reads TGTGCCAGCAGGCCAGGGGTTTCATCCTACAATGAGCAGTTCTTC.

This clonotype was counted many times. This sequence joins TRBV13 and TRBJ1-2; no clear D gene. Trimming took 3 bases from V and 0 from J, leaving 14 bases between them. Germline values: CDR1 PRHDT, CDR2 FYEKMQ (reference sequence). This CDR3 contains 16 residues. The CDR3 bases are TGTGCCAGCAGCTTGAATCCAACGCACGCTAACTATGGCTACACCTTC. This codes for CASSLNPTHANYGYTF.

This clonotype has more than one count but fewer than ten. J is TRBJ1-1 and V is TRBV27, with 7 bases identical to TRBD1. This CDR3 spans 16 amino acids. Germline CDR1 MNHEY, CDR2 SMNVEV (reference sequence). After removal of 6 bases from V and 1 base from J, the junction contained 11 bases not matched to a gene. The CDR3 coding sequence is TGTGCCAGCAGACAGACAGGGAACTACTGGAACACTGAAGCTTTCTTT. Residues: CASRQTGNYWNTEAFF.

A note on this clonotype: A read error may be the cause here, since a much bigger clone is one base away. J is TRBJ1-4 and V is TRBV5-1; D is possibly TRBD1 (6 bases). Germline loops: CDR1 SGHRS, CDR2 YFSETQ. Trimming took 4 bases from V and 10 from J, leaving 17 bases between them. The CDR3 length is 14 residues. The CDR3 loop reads CASSVQGPTGKLFF. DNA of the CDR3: TGCGCCAGCAGCGTCCAGGGGCCGACTGGAAAACTGTTTTTT.